A single sample gave rise to the 32 T cell receptor beta chains below, sequenced in a study of identical twins. TCRdb reprocessed the 5' RACE reads via MiXCR and lists one record per CDR3 protein. The sample consists of hundreds of thousands of distinct CDR3 sequences, more than 6.5% of them appearing once. The same specimen was also included in a second study, on yellow fever vaccine responses in identical twins.

The sample taken for sequencing was PBMCs. The receptors originated from a woman aged 18-35 years in good health.

This clonotype was seen many times. The chain couples TRBV3-1 to TRBJ2-5, with D perhaps matching TRBD2 (6 bases). Trimming left V 0 bases short and J 5 bases short, with 16 bases between. The length of the CDR3 is 16 residues. Germline CDR1 reads LGHDT; CDR2 reads YNNKEL (reference sequence). In DNA form, the CDR3 reads TGTGCCAGCAGCCAAGACCGCACTAGCACTCAGGAGACCCAGTACTTC. Translated, it gives CASSQDRTSTQETQYF.

This clonotype was picked up many times. The V and J genes are TRBV7-2 and TRBJ2-7; D is ambiguous. CDR1 is SGHTA and CDR2 is FQGNSA in the germline V gene. V was clipped by 1 base and J by 2 bases, with 9 bases between them. This CDR3 has 14 amino acids. The CDR3 region is CASSLGGRTYEQYF. The CDR3 DNA reads as TGTGCCAGCAGCTTAGGCGGCAGGACCTACGAGCAGTACTTC.

This clonotype was picked up a small number of times. This chain connects TRBV20-1 to TRBJ2-4; no reliable D call. Germline CDR1 reads DFQATT; CDR2 reads SNEGSKA (reference sequence). V was trimmed by 4 bases and J by 0 bases, leaving 7 bases between them. The CDR3 has 13 residues. CDR3 coding DNA: TGCAGTGCTACTAGGGTAGCCAAAAACATTCAGTACTTC. Amino acid sequence: CSATRVAKNIQYF.

This clonotype was observed at least ten times. The genes are TRBV5-5 and TRBJ1-5; D call uncertain. This CDR3 is built from 16 residues. V was clipped by 1 base and J by 2 bases, with 13 bases between them. The germline V gene encodes CDR1 SGHKS and CDR2 YYEKEE (reference sequence). In DNA, the CDR3 is TGTGCCAGCAGCTTGTCCCCGCGTCGGGGCAATCAGCCCCAGCATTTT. It encodes CASSLSPRRGNQPQHF.

This clonotype was detected only a few times. The chain combines TRBV7-6 with TRBJ2-3; 12 bases line up with TRBD2. The CDR3 runs 15 residues. The germline gives CDR1 SGHVS, CDR2 FNYEAQ. Trimming at V came to 5 bases and at J to 7 bases, leaving 7 bases not matched to a gene. Here the CDR3 reads CASSQTSGGLHTQYF. The CDR3 DNA is TGTGCCAGCAGCCAGACTAGCGGGGGACTCCATACGCAGTATTTT. The variable domain in full, completed from reference TRBV7-6 and TRBJ2-3, reads GAGVSQSPRYKVTKRGQDVALRCDPISGHVSLYWYRQALGQGPEFLTYFNYEAQQDKSGLPNDRFSAERPEGSISTLTIQRTEQRDSAMYRCASSQTSGGLHTQYFGPGTRLTVL.

This clonotype was observed a handful of times. The CDR3 sequence is CASRSGQGVGYGYTF. The CDR3 DNA sequence: TGTGCCAGCAGGAGCGGACAGGGAGTGGGGTATGGCTACACCTTC. The rearrangement uses TRBV5-6 and TRBJ1-2, with 8 bases identical to TRBD1. This CDR3 is built from 15 residues. The V segment lost 5 bases and the J segment 5 bases; nucleotides outside the gene matches: 11. Germline V gives CDR1 SGHDT, CDR2 YYEEEE. Full variable domain (outside the CDR3, taken from reference TRBV5-6 and TRBJ1-2): DAGVTQSPTHLIKTRGQQVTLRCSPKSGHDTVSWYQQALGQGPQFIFQYYEEEERQRGNFPDRFSGHQFPNYSSELNVNALLLGDSALYLCASRSGQGVGYGYTFGSGTRLTVV.

V is TRBV4-3 and J is TRBJ2-2; 7 nucleotides match TRBD2. The V and J ends lost 3 bases and 5 bases, in that order; junction bases with no gene match: 6. The CDR3 totals 15 residues. Germline V gives CDR1 LGHNA, CDR2 YSLEER. CDR3 protein: CASSQLLADTGELFF. In DNA form, the CDR3 reads TGCGCCAGCAGCCAGCTTCTAGCGGATACCGGGGAGCTGTTTTTT.

The V call is TRBV6-2 or TRBV6-3, the J call TRBJ2-5; D is uncertain. The V end was cut by 7 bases, the J end by 2 bases, with 17 bases between. The CDR3 has 15 amino acids. CDR1 and CDR2 (germline): MNHEY, SVGEGT. CDR3 in amino acids: CASKDSLLFQETQYF. The CDR3 nucleotides are TGTGCCAGCAAAGACTCCCTCCTCTTTCAAGAGACCCAGTACTTC.

This clonotype was seen repeatedly, ten times or more. The V gene is TRBV3-1, the J gene TRBJ2-1; the D is unclear. The V end lost 0 bases, the J end lost 10 bases, and 13 bases lay between the germline ends. Germline V lookup: CDR1 LGHDT, CDR2 YNNKEL (reference sequence). The CDR3 length is 14 residues. CDR3 in amino acids: CASSQDSRKREQFF. DNA of the CDR3: TGTGCCAGCAGCCAAGATTCGAGGAAACGCGAGCAGTTCTTC.

The table lists this clonotype with many counts. This chain links TRBV3-1 with TRBJ1-1, with TRBD1 as a possible D gene (6 bases). This CDR3 is 16 amino acids long. Trimming removed 7 bases from V and 1 base from J, with 19 bases in between. The germline V gene encodes CDR1 LGHDT and CDR2 YNNKEL (reference sequence). The CDR3 sequence is CASTNGPRTANTEAFF. CDR3 nucleotides: TGTGCCAGCACCAACGGACCCCGGACAGCGAACACTGAAGCTTTCTTT.

This clonotype was counted only a few times. J is TRBJ2-7 and V is TRBV7-9; TRBD2 is a possible D gene (5 bases). Germline CDR1 SEHNR, CDR2 FQNEAQ (reference sequence). The CDR3 length is 16 residues. V lost 5 bases and J lost 2, with 19 bases in between. The CDR3 protein is CASSTKLGLTTYEQYF. CDR3 sequence (DNA): TGTGCCAGCAGCACCAAACTCGGACTTACGACCTACGAGCAGTACTTC.

The sample holds many counts of this clonotype. This sequence joins TRBV12-3 or TRBV12-4 and TRBJ1-5, with a tentative D call TRBD1 (5 bases). The CDR3 runs 13 residues. V lost 6 bases and J 5 bases, leaving 11 bases between the germline ends. DNA for the CDR3: TGTGCCAGCAGACTACTGACAGATCAGCCCCAGCATTTT. Amino acids: CASRLLTDQPQHF.

This clonotype was picked up many times. The V and J genes are TRBV12-3 or TRBV12-4 and TRBJ2-7; D is possibly TRBD1 or TRBD2 (5 bases each). This CDR3 comprises 15 residues. Trimming cost V 6 bases and J 0 bases, with 15 bases left between them. CDR3 protein: CASSLRDGSSYEQYF. The CDR3 DNA reads TGTGCCAGCAGCCTCCGGGACGGCAGCTCCTACGAGCAGTACTTC.

The chain carries TRBV4-2 and TRBJ2-7, with 14 bases that match TRBD2. Trimming cost V 0 bases and J 4 bases; bases outside gene matches: 17. In germline, CDR1 is LGHNA, CDR2 YNFKEQ. This CDR3 has 21 residues. The CDR3 is CASSQDRPPGLAGGGVYEQYF. CDR3 in DNA: TGTGCCAGCAGCCAAGATCGTCCCCCTGGACTAGCGGGAGGAGGAGTATACGAGCAGTACTTC.

This clonotype was observed at least ten times. The chain links TRBV7-2 to TRBJ2-3, with 13 bases identical to TRBD2. CDR1 is SGHTA, CDR2 FQGNSA, per germline. The CDR3 extends over 16 amino acids. The junction had 6 bases not matched to a gene; V was cut back by 3 bases and J by 6 bases. The CDR3 loop reads CASSLGLAGRVDTQYF. The CDR3 region has the DNA TGTGCCAGCAGCTTGGGACTAGCGGGGAGGGTGGATACGCAGTATTTT.

This clonotype has only a few counts. The chain is built from TRBV5-1 and TRBJ2-7; the D gene is possibly TRBD1 (6 bases). Germline V lookup: CDR1 SGHRS, CDR2 YFSETQ. The CDR3 runs to 14 residues. Trimming cost V 3 bases and J 1 base, with 11 bases left between them. The chain's CDR3 is CASSSNRESYEQYF. CDR3 nucleotide sequence: TGCGCCAGCAGCTCCAACAGGGAATCCTACGAGCAGTACTTC.

This clonotype was recorded at least ten times. The chain carries TRBV28 and TRBJ1-3; perhaps TRBD1 as D (6 bases). The CDR3 consists of 16 residues. The germline V gene has CDR1 MDHEN and CDR2 SYDVKM. The germline V and J ends were trimmed by 2 bases and 1 base, with 12 bases remaining between them. CDR3 sequence (DNA): TGTGCCAGCAGTTTAGGAGGGGGGCTTTCTGGAAACACCATATATTTT. Encoded protein: CASSLGGGLSGNTIYF.

The CDR3 nucleotides are TGTGCCACCAGCGGAGGGGACAGGGGGCCTGGGGCCAACGTCCTGACTTTC. Translation: CATSGGDRGPGANVLTF. The V call is TRBV15, the J call TRBJ2-6; TRBD1 matches 12 bases. The CDR3 has 17 amino acids. The germline CDR1 and CDR2 sequences are LNHNV and YYDKDF (reference sequence). The junction had 4 bases not matched to a gene; V was cut back by 5 bases and J by 2 bases.

A few counts support this clonotype. This chain joins TRBV7-2 and TRBJ2-1; D unresolved. V was clipped by 1 base and J by 7 bases, with 8 bases between them. The germline CDR1 and CDR2 sequences are SGHTA and FQGNSA. CDR3 size: 13 residues. The CDR3 DNA reads as TGTGCCAGCAGCTTAGGCTACAGAAATGAGCAGTTCTTC. Amino acids: CASSLGYRNEQFF.

The table lists this clonotype with many counts. The chain carries TRBV5-1 and TRBJ2-2; 7 bases align to TRBD1. The CDR3 totals 15 residues. V was clipped by 2 bases and J by 1 base; unmatched bases: 2. Germline values: CDR1 SGHRS, CDR2 YFSETQ. The CDR3 sequence is CASSLGTVNTGELFF. The CDR3 coding sequence is TGCGCCAGCAGCTTAGGGACAGTGAACACCGGGGAGCTGTTTTTT.

V usage is TRBV5-1 and J usage is TRBJ2-3; 8 nucleotides align to TRBD2. Trimming cost V 0 bases and J 5 bases; bases outside gene matches: 8. Germline lookup yields CDR1 SGHRS and CDR2 YFSETQ. The CDR3 extends over 16 amino acids. The DNA of the CDR3 is TGCGCCAGCAGCTTGGGGGGCAGCCGGGAGGGAGATACGCAGTATTTT. This sequence encodes CASSLGGSREGDTQYF.

This clonotype has ten or more counts. The rearrangement links TRBV5-6 to TRBJ2-2; D not resolved. The CDR3 length is 14 residues. Germline loops: CDR1 SGHDT, CDR2 YYEEEE. V lost 0 bases to trimming and J lost 4 bases, with 7 bases between them. The CDR3 DNA follows: TGTGCCAGCAGCTTGGCGGCTAGCACCGGGGAGCTGTTTTTT. As protein: CASSLAASTGELFF.

The chain joins TRBV5-1 to TRBJ2-1; 10 bases line up with TRBD2. There are 17 residues in the CDR3. Per germline, CDR1 SGHRS and CDR2 YFSETQ. The V segment lost 1 base and the J segment 5 bases; nucleotides outside the gene matches: 9. The chain's CDR3 is CASSLKRALAGDNEQFF. CDR3 coding DNA: TGCGCCAGCAGCTTGAAGCGGGCCCTAGCGGGAGACAATGAGCAGTTCTTC.

This CDR3 is CASSLLASNTGELFF. Written as DNA, the CDR3 is TGTGCCAGCTCACTTCTAGCATCGAACACCGGGGAGCTGTTTTTT. The chain combines TRBV6-2 or TRBV6-3 with TRBJ2-2; D is possibly TRBD2 (5 bases). CDR1 and CDR2 (germline): MNHEY, SVGEGT. The CDR3 has 15 residues. Trimming took 8 bases from V and 0 from J, leaving 13 bases between them.

The chain combines TRBV3-1 with TRBJ2-3; tentatively, D is TRBD1 (5 bases). Trimming shortened V by 0 bases and J by 2 bases, and 9 bases separated the two germline ends. CDR3 size: 15 residues. Germline lookup yields CDR1 LGHDT and CDR2 YNNKEL (reference sequence). The CDR3 loop is CASSQEGQNTDTQYF. In nucleotides, the CDR3 is TGTGCCAGCAGCCAAGAAGGACAAAACACAGATACGCAGTATTTT.

In its sample, this clonotype was seen many times. This sequence joins TRBV15 and TRBJ2-3, with D unclear. V lost 4 bases, J lost 1 base, and 12 bases lay in between. The CDR3 spans 15 residues. Germline V gene lookup returns CDR1 LNHNV and CDR2 YYDKDF (reference sequence). CDR3 bases: TGTGCCACCAGCATATATCAAGTGGGCACAGATACGCAGTATTTT. It codes for CATSIYQVGTDTQYF.

V and J are TRBV29-1 and TRBJ2-1; 8 nucleotides agree with TRBD1. V gave up 7 bases and J gave up 5 bases; unmatched junction bases: 4. Germline V lookup: CDR1 SQVTM, CDR2 ANQGSEA. This CDR3 region has 12 residues. CDR3 protein: CSGRTGHNEQFF. The CDR3 DNA sequence: TGCAGCGGCCGGACAGGGCACAATGAGCAGTTCTTC.

This clonotype was seen at least ten times. The gene calls are TRBV5-1 and TRBJ2-3; D unresolved. V dropped 0 bases and J dropped 5 bases, with 10 bases sitting between them. The CDR3 has 14 amino acids. In germline, CDR1 is SGHRS, CDR2 YFSETQ. This CDR3 reads CASSLVGSIDTQYF. The CDR3 nucleotides read TGCGCCAGCAGCTTGGTAGGGTCAATAGATACGCAGTATTTT.

This clonotype turned up a few times. The V call is TRBV10-3, the J call TRBJ2-7, with D maybe TRBD1 (5 bases). The CDR3 length is 19 residues. Germline V lookup: CDR1 ENHRY, CDR2 SYGVKD. V lost 6 bases and J 4 bases, leaving 31 bases between the germline ends. As DNA, the CDR3 is TGTGCCATCAGCGGACAAACGACGGTGGTAACAACAAACCCATACGAGCAGTACTTC. Translating gives CAISGQTTVVTTNPYEQYF.

This clonotype has a handful of counts. This chain joins TRBV6-1 and TRBJ2-2; 7 bases line up with TRBD1. Trimming took 6 bases from V and 4 from J; bases not matched to a gene: 5. The CDR3 length is 14 residues. In germline, CDR1 is MNHNS, CDR2 SASEGT. This CDR3 is CASRTPGGTGELFF. CDR3 nucleotide sequence: TGTGCCAGCAGGACCCCAGGGGGCACCGGGGAGCTGTTTTTT.

The chain uses TRBV5-1 and TRBJ2-3; the D gene is possibly TRBD2 (5 bases). V was shortened by 4 bases and J by 5 bases, with 14 bases between the two germline ends. The length of the CDR3 is 14 residues. The V gene's germline CDR1 is SGHRS and CDR2 YFSETQ. This chain's CDR3 is CASSEAGVGDTQYF. In nucleotides, the CDR3 is TGCGCCAGCAGCGAAGCCGGGGTCGGAGATACGCAGTATTTT.

V is TRBV5-1 and J is TRBJ2-3; 12 bases fit TRBD1. CDR1 SGHRS and CDR2 YFSETQ come from the germline V gene. The CDR3 extends over 16 amino acids. V was pared by 4 bases and J by 5 bases, with 8 bases of the junction left unmatched. The CDR3 is CASSPWDRGRGDTQYF. The CDR3 nucleotides read TGCGCCAGCAGCCCATGGGACAGGGGGCGCGGAGATACGCAGTATTTT.